Following are 31 T cell receptor beta chains from one sample sequenced in a study of T-cell memory formation after mild COVID-19. TCRdb reanalysed the 5' RACE reads using MiXCR and keeps one entry per CDR3 protein. Of roughly 180,000 distinct CDR3 sequences listed, about 18% are singletons. Sequencing was carried out using PBMCs or a T cell subset sorted from them (not recorded which). All receptors come from a man younger than 30 who had mild COVID-19 (a few samples of this study predate the infection). Cell type and time point are not known.

The rearrangement joins TRBV25-1 to TRBJ1-6, with D possibly TRBD1 on 5 matching bases. V gave up 6 bases and J gave up 9 bases, with 15 bases separating them. Germline V gene data show CDR1 as MGHDK and CDR2 as SYGVNS. There are 14 residues in the CDR3. The CDR3 coding sequence is TGTGCCAGCAGCCTAGACAGTCGGAGTTCACCCCTCCACTTT. Amino acids: CASSLDSRSSPLHF.

This rearrangement joins TRBV5-1 to TRBJ1-4, with D possibly matching TRBD1 (5 bases). The CDR3 is made up of 19 amino acids. The V end was cut by 4 bases, the J end by 0 bases, with 22 bases between. Germline lookup yields CDR1 SGHRS and CDR2 YFSETQ. Written as DNA, the CDR3 is TGCGCCAGCAGCCCGAGTGGGTTAAGGGGAGATGCAACTAATGAAAAACTGTTTTTT. Protein sequence: CASSPSGLRGDATNEKLFF.

The chain uses TRBV7-2 and TRBJ1-5; D not resolved. There are 14 residues in the CDR3. V was cut by 1 base and J by 7 bases, with 11 bases left in between. CDR1 and CDR2 from the germline V gene are SGHTA and FQGNSA. The CDR3 bases are TGTGCCAGCAGCTTAGTTCGGGGAGACCAGCCCCAGCATTTT. This sequence encodes CASSLVRGDQPQHF.

The chain combines TRBV7-2 with TRBJ1-1; D is perhaps TRBD1 (5 bases). Germline CDR1 reads SGHTA; CDR2 reads FQGNSA. The CDR3 runs to 13 residues. V lost 6 bases and J lost 0, with 8 bases in between. CDR3: CASSQGMNTEAFF. CDR3 coding DNA: TGTGCCAGCAGTCAGGGCATGAACACTGAAGCTTTCTTT.

This clonotype appeared a few times. The chain combines TRBV6-5 with TRBJ1-1, with D uncertain. Trimming stripped 2 bases from V and 6 bases from J, with 10 bases between. The CDR3 totals 13 residues. The germline gives CDR1 MNHEY, CDR2 SVGAGI. The DNA of the CDR3 is TGTGCCAGCAGTTACCCCGGGCGCGCTGAAGCTTTCTTT. Translated: CASSYPGRAEAFF.

The rearrangement uses TRBV23-1 and TRBJ1-2; 9 positions agree with TRBD1. TRBV23-1 is an ORF; its function is uncertain. This CDR3 contains 16 residues. Losses at the gene ends were 3 bases for V and 6 bases for J; bases not matched to a gene: 11. CDR3 residues: CASSHPTPGTGNGYTF. The CDR3 region has the DNA TGCGCCAGCAGTCATCCAACTCCCGGGACAGGGAATGGCTACACCTTC.

The genes are TRBV12-3 or TRBV12-4 and TRBJ1-4; 7 nucleotides match TRBD1. The V and J ends lost 7 bases and 8 bases, in that order; junction bases with no gene match: 10. There are 14 residues in the CDR3. CDR3 bases: TGTGCCAGCAACCTACAGGGGTTCGACGAAAAACTGTTTTTT. It yields the protein CASNLQGFDEKLFF.

The rearrangement joins TRBV9 to TRBJ1-2; a weak D match, TRBD1 (5 bases). Germline V CDR1 and CDR2: SGDLS, YYNGEE. This CDR3 has 13 residues. V was clipped by 0 bases and J by 13 bases, with 16 bases between them. The CDR3 sequence is CASSVEPAGGGTF. In DNA form, the CDR3 reads TGTGCCAGCAGCGTAGAGCCCGCGGGGGGGGGCACCTTC.

This chain links TRBV4-3 with TRBJ2-2; D might be TRBD1 (5 bases). Germline CDR1 and CDR2: LGHNA and YSLEER. V lost 3 bases, J lost 6 bases, and 11 bases lay in between. The CDR3 loop spans 14 amino acids. The CDR3 sequence: CASSHSQGSGELFF. The CDR3 DNA reads TGCGCCAGCAGCCATAGCCAGGGCTCCGGGGAGCTGTTTTTT.

In this sample, this clonotype turned up a few times. V gene TRBV5-5 combines with J gene TRBJ1-2; 8 bases map to TRBD1. V was pared by 7 bases and J by 2 bases, with 7 bases of the junction left unmatched. This CDR3 has 14 residues. CDR1 and CDR2 from the germline V gene are SGHKS and YYEKEE (reference sequence). CDR3 in amino acids: CASGQGTINYGYTF. The CDR3 DNA follows: TGTGCCAGCGGACAGGGTACCATCAACTATGGCTACACCTTC.

This clonotype was found a few times. J is TRBJ1-6 and V is TRBV6-6, with D possibly TRBD1 on 5 matching bases. The CDR3 extends over 19 amino acids. In germline, CDR1 is MNHNY, CDR2 SVGAGI (reference sequence). Deletions cut 0 bases from V and 2 bases from J, with 17 bases between. This CDR3 is CASSYSNNQGRTYNSPLHF. CDR3 DNA sequence: TGTGCCAGCAGTTACTCGAATAATCAGGGTCGCACCTATAATTCACCCCTCCACTTT.

The chain uses TRBV4-1 and TRBJ1-1, with D hard to call. The CDR3 runs to 17 residues. Per germline, CDR1 MGHRA and CDR2 YSYEKL. Trimming shortened V by 0 bases and J by 1 base, and 15 bases separated the two germline ends. CDR3 region: CASSQERHYRRNTEAFF. CDR3 nucleotides: TGCGCCAGCAGCCAAGAAAGGCATTACCGGAGGAACACTGAAGCTTTCTTT.

This clonotype has just a few counts. The V gene is TRBV24-1, the J gene TRBJ1-3, with D unclear. V gave up 7 bases and J gave up 4 bases, with 10 bases separating them. The CDR3 covers 13 residues. CDR1 and CDR2 from the germline V gene are KGHDR and SFDVKD. The chain's CDR3 is CATSPVEGNTIYF. In DNA form, the CDR3 reads TGTGCCACCAGCCCAGTGGAAGGAAACACCATATATTTT.

This chain links TRBV5-6 with TRBJ1-2; the D gene is possibly TRBD1 (5 bases). In germline, CDR1 is SGHDT, CDR2 YYEEEE. Trimming stripped 4 bases from V and 0 bases from J, with 16 bases between. CDR3 length: 16 residues. CDR3 in amino acids: CASSRSVDTSNYGYTF. Written as DNA, the CDR3 is TGTGCCAGCAGCCGGAGCGTGGACACGTCTAACTATGGCTACACCTTC.

In its sample, this clonotype was seen a few times. The chain recombines TRBV20-1 with TRBJ2-7; TRBD2 might be the D (6 bases). V was trimmed by 3 bases and J by 2 bases, leaving 23 bases between them. The germline V gene encodes CDR1 DFQATT and CDR2 SNEGSKA (reference sequence). The CDR3 has 17 residues. The CDR3 is CSARLSWSGPLPYEQYF. CDR3 coding DNA: TGCAGTGCTAGGCTATCGTGGAGCGGGCCGCTCCCCTACGAGCAGTACTTC.

This clonotype was found a few times. The V and J genes are TRBV6-5 and TRBJ1-5; D not resolved. The CDR3 extends over 15 amino acids. V lost 0 bases, J lost 4 bases, and 10 bases lay in between. The germline V gene has CDR1 MNHEY and CDR2 SVGAGI. CDR3: CASSYSRWENQPQHF. The DNA of the CDR3 is TGTGCCAGCAGTTACTCGCGGTGGGAAAATCAGCCCCAGCATTTT.

The V gene is TRBV20-1, the J gene TRBJ1-2; 7 nucleotides agree with TRBD1. The V gene end was trimmed by 6 bases and the J gene end by 4 bases; junction bases not matched to a gene: 11. This CDR3 comprises 14 residues. Germline CDR1 reads DFQATT; CDR2 reads SNEGSKA (reference sequence). The CDR3: CSAQGQAWSYGYTF. The CDR3 bases are TGCAGTGCACAGGGGCAGGCCTGGAGCTATGGCTACACCTTC.

This clonotype was seen a handful of times. The rearrangement uses TRBV7-3 and TRBJ1-2, with a tentative D call TRBD1 (5 bases). CDR3 length: 13 amino acids. Germline V lookup: CDR1 SGHTA, CDR2 FQGTGA. The V end lost 0 bases, the J end lost 6 bases, and 8 bases lay between the germline ends. The CDR3 bases are TGTGCCAGCAGCTTAACGGGGGATGATGGCTACACCTTC. Translating it yields CASSLTGDDGYTF.

The table lists this clonotype with a few counts. Here the CDR3 DNA reads TGTGCCACCAGTGAACCGGGACAGGGGCTGTATACGCAGTATTTT. This codes for CATSEPGQGLYTQYF. The chain is built from TRBV24-1 and TRBJ2-3, with 10 bases fitting TRBD1. From germline, CDR1 is KGHDR and CDR2 SFDVKD. The CDR3 is 15 residues long. Trimming removed 4 bases from V and 7 bases from J; junction bases left unmatched: 7.

This clonotype has a handful of counts. This sequence joins TRBV19 and TRBJ2-7; TRBD1 agrees at 7 bases. The CDR3 is 14 amino acids. V shed 5 bases, J shed 4 bases, and the junction held 8 bases outside the gene matches. CDR1 is LNHDA, CDR2 SQIVND, per germline (reference sequence). The CDR3 DNA sequence: TGTGCCAGTAGTCTCCCGGGACAGAGGTACGAGCAGTACTTC. Translating it yields CASSLPGQRYEQYF.

This clonotype was observed a handful of times. The CDR3, as DNA: TGCGCCAGCAGCTTGGATCCGGGGCGACGCCCCGAATATGGCTACACCTTC. This gives the protein CASSLDPGRRPEYGYTF. The chain joins TRBV5-1 to TRBJ1-2; TRBD1 might be the D (5 bases). The CDR3 consists of 17 residues. V lost 0 bases and J 5 bases, leaving 20 bases between the germline ends. Germline values: CDR1 SGHRS, CDR2 YFSETQ.

The chain couples TRBV6-1 to TRBJ2-3; D uncertain. The V end lost 2 bases, the J end lost 2 bases, and 5 bases lay between the germline ends. CDR1 and CDR2 from the germline V gene are MNHNS and SASEGT. This CDR3 comprises 13 residues. The CDR3 protein is CASSERSTDTQYF. For the CDR3, the DNA is TGTGCCAGCAGTGAAAGGTCCACAGATACGCAGTATTTT.

The J gene is TRBJ1-1, the V gene TRBV27; D is undetermined. The CDR3 is made up of 14 amino acids. Trimming stripped 2 bases from V and 5 bases from J, with 12 bases between. Germline CDR1 and CDR2: MNHEY and SMNVEV (reference sequence). In DNA form, the CDR3 reads TGTGCCAGCAGTTTAGCCGCTTTTAGGACTGAAGCTTTCTTT. Translated: CASSLAAFRTEAFF.

The rearrangement uses TRBV6-5 and TRBJ1-6; D is undetermined. CDR3 length equals 13 residues. The ends were cut back, 0 bases at V and 12 bases at J, with 9 bases in the middle. The germline gives CDR1 MNHEY, CDR2 SVGAGI. CDR3 sequence: CASSYSIGRPLHF. CDR3 bases: TGTGCCAGCAGTTACTCGATTGGGAGACCCCTCCACTTT.

Notes on this clonotype: The CDR3 end shows no conserved phenylalanine or tryptophan, and so a read error is likely. The DNA is left out, because the CDR3 cannot be placed on it with certainty; the CDR3 is given as TCRdb lists it. The chain employs TRBV11-2 and TRBJ1-1; TRBD1, the table's D call, was not compared with the DNA. Germline V gene lookup returns CDR1 SGHAT and CDR2 FQNNGV. From its first to its last residue, the CDR3 has 13 amino acids. The CDR3 loop reads CASSTYRDQPPIL.

The chain is built from TRBV4-2 and TRBJ2-7; the D gene is possibly TRBD2 (6 bases). V gave up 3 bases and J gave up 3 bases, with 12 bases separating them. Germline CDR1 reads LGHNA; CDR2 reads YNFKEQ. The CDR3 is 14 residues long. Written as DNA, the CDR3 is TGTGCCAGCAGCCAGGCCCAGGGAGGCTACGAGCAGTACGTC. Translation: CASSQAQGGYEQYV.

This clonotype was seen a handful of times. The chain couples TRBV6-2 or TRBV6-3 to TRBJ2-3; no definite D call. Germline V gene data show CDR1 as MNHEY and CDR2 as SVGEGT. The CDR3 has 14 residues. V lost 4 bases and J 2 bases, leaving 10 bases between the germline ends. The CDR3 is CASSSAQDTDTQYF. The CDR3 DNA follows: TGTGCCAGCAGTTCGGCTCAGGACACAGATACGCAGTATTTT.

A few counts support this clonotype. The rearrangement uses TRBV25-1 and TRBJ2-1; D unclear. V was pared by 0 bases and J by 11 bases, with 5 bases between. Looked up from germline, CDR1 is MGHDK and CDR2 is SYGVNS. This CDR3 has 11 residues. The CDR3 bases are TGTGCCAGCAGTGAATACAGCCAGCAGTTCTTC. This codes for CASSEYSQQFF. The variable domain in full, completed from reference TRBV25-1 and TRBJ2-1, reads EADIYQTPRYLVIGTGKKITLECSQTMGHDKMYWYQQDPGMELHLIHYSYGVNSTEKGDLSSESTVSRIRTEHFPLTLESARPSHTSQYLCASSEYSQQFFGPGTRLTVL.

This chain uses TRBV6-1 with TRBJ1-5; D gene uncertain. Per germline, CDR1 MNHNS and CDR2 SASEGT. The CDR3 extends over 19 amino acids. The germline V and J ends were trimmed by 2 bases and 3 bases, with 23 bases remaining between them. The CDR3 loop reads CASSERVIGKVFYNQPQHF. The CDR3 region has the DNA TGTGCCAGCAGTGAAAGGGTCATTGGGAAGGTTTTTTACAATCAGCCCCAGCATTTT.

This clonotype was picked up a small number of times. The CDR3: CASSQGLGGEQFF. The CDR3, as DNA: TGCGCCAGCAGCCAAGGCCTAGGAGGTGAGCAGTTCTTC. The rearrangement uses TRBV4-3 and TRBJ2-1; tentatively, D is TRBD2 (5 bases). V was clipped by 1 base and J by 9 bases, with 10 bases between them. The CDR3 runs 13 residues. Germline V gene data show CDR1 as LGHNA and CDR2 as YSLEER.

The chain employs TRBV3-1 and TRBJ1-2, with D uncertain. V lost 1 base and J lost 5, with 5 bases in between. Per germline, CDR1 LGHDT and CDR2 YNNKEL (reference sequence). The CDR3 has 12 residues. The CDR3 nucleotides are TGTGCCAGCAGCCAAGGTCGTTATGGCTACACCTTC. This sequence encodes CASSQGRYGYTF.